This entry features one TCR beta chain sequence. Ten or more counts support this clonotype. There is no known antigen for this receptor. No base quality values were provided; no much bigger clone lies one nucleotide off. The TCR beta CDR3 regions were amplified from RNA transcripts. For the first round of RT-PCR on the TCR CDR3, the HTBI primer set was used together with the Qiagen OneStep RT-PCR kit. Libraries were constructed in a second round of multiplex PCR, after which size selection and purification were performed. Sequencing of the libraries was done on an Illumina HiSeq2000 using paired-end 100 bp reads. The authors' pipeline ran thus. Raw data were processed with SOAPnuke, discarding reads with adapters, uncalled bases, mean Phred below 15, or no exact constant-primer or identifier match. COPE v1.2.5 was used to merge the high-quality paired reads, and each unique nucleotide sequence was defined as a clonotype. MiTCR v1.1 was used to align the clonotypes against IMGT TRBV, TRBD and TRBJ reference segments. Analysis was restricted to V-J combinations with a frequency above 0.0001, which covered roughly 99% of repertoires. The TCS score was defined as F50 (clonal expansion) divided by E x V (chaos), with BLOSUM62-based TCRdist calculated between CDR3 peptides within each V-J. Welch's t-statistics and random forest reduced several hundred V-J features to under 15, which were used in a naive Bayes classifier (R e1071). Starting from the raw public reads, TCRdb applied fastp trimming at Q25, assembled clones with MiXCR and retained in-frame beta chains. Rows matching on CDR3 protein sequence are summarized as one entry with the most common DNA and genes. The V and J calls here are based on TCRdb, not the publication. Across this sample there are 650,000 to 700,000 distinct CDR3 sequences, with approximately 15% seen only once. The top ten clonotypes cover less than 20% of the sample.

This specimen belongs to a study of T cells in Graves' hyperthyroidism and ophthalmopathy (dated by TCRdb to 2018 to 2020). General notes on the study: Peripheral blood samples were taken at the time of initial diagnosis, prior to any treatment. After blood sampling, hyperthyroidism patients were treated with methimazole at a starting dose of 30 mg daily, and ophthalmopathy patients were treated with high-dose intravenous methylprednisolone. The roughly 100 discovery patients were randomly split 7:3 into training and test sets. To identify TCR V-J signatures that set the groups apart, the researchers used a discovery cohort of approximately 98 patients, made up of 40 to 45 with Graves' ophthalmopathy and about 60 with stable Graves' hyperthyroidism. In addition, the study compared T-cell repertoires in thyroid tissue and in blood from over 5 Graves' hyperthyroidism patients. The paper describes TCR Vbeta CDR3 sequencing of 140 or so peripheral blood samples, made up of about 40 ophthalmopathy patients, approximately 73 hyperthyroidism patients and 17 progressor patients. Prospective prediction of ophthalmopathy was tested in an independent validation cohort of fewer than 20 hyperthyroidism patients and 17 patients who later progressed to ophthalmopathy. Points the paper makes about the study in general: In cross-validation, a model built on a 13 V-J signature told ophthalmopathy apart from stable hyperthyroidism with about 90% sensitivity and about 81% specificity, and in testing the same model reached 80%/75%. No statistical method was used to fix the sample size in advance, and group allocation was not hidden from the investigators. Blood samples also contained most of the expanded thyroid clonotypes (frequency above 0.001), which suggests that blood repertoires may reflect thyroid immune responses. In validation, the model predicted progression to ophthalmopathy a median of 6.5 months before onset, with over 55% sensitivity and about 72% specificity.

Deletion took 4 bases off V and 4 bases off J, with a span of 5 bases between the germline ends. Taken from the germline V gene (reference sequence), the CDR1 and CDR2 loops are GTSNPN and SVGIG. Inclusive of the bounding cysteine and phenylalanine, the CDR3 is 11 residues long. The CDR3 DNA has 33 bases and is translated from base 1. A patient counted as having stable Graves' hyperthyroidism if no progression to ophthalmopathy occurred over 18 months of follow-up. Hyperthyroidism patients were newly diagnosed, had a disease duration of under 2 months, and were aged 18 to 65 years. Exclusion was applied to patients with uncontrolled infections, other autoimmune diseases, pregnancy or lactation. Diagnoses relied on clinical symptoms, serum thyroxine and TRAb, thyroid ultrasound and orbital computed tomography. PBMCs were isolated from roughly 10 ml of fresh peripheral blood by Ficoll-Paque density gradient centrifugation. Total RNA was extracted using Trizol reagent, and RNA quality was assessed on an Agilent 2100 Bioanalyzer.

The rearranged segments are TRBV30 and TRBJ2-1, with the D gene call left open. Sequenced material: blood. This receptor was obtained from a man aged 50 to 60 with Graves' hyperthyroidism. Read as DNA, the sequence is TGTGCCTGGAAGGAATACAATGAGCAGTTCTTC. This sequence encodes CAWKEYNEQFF.